This passage covers 12 T cell receptor beta chains from one sample sequenced in a study of tumor-infiltrating lymphocytes in primary liver carcinoma. Making TCR beta cDNA involved around 500 ng total RNA and a constant-region primer. ARM-PCR, slightly modified, supplied the TCR beta libraries through three nested multiplex PCR rounds. Use of TRBV1-TRBV30 forward primers with a C-beta reverse primer characterized the first two PCR rounds, which lasted roughly 11 cycles each. TCRdb analysed the multiplex PCR reads with MiXCR anew, one entry per CDR3 protein. The profile shows 200,000 or so distinct CDR3 sequences, about 61% of them singletons. Extraction also yielded germline DNA, while blood RNA was obtained from unsorted whole blood. The sequenced material came from peripheral blood. All receptors derive from a woman aged 55 to 70 with primary liver carcinoma and hepatitis B virus infection.

A word on this clonotype: Sequence at one end of the junction differs from germline and may be a read error. This chain uses TRBV5-4 with TRBJ2-7; 9 bases align to TRBD1. The CDR3 is made up of 15 amino acids. CDR1 is SGHNT and CDR2 is YYREEE in the germline V gene (reference sequence). The CDR3 spells CASNLGQGLSYEQYF. CDR3 sequence (DNA): TGTGCCAGCAACTTGGGACAGGGTCTAAGCTACGAGCAGTACTTC. The variable domain in full, completed from reference TRBV5-4 and TRBJ2-7, reads ETGVTQSPTHLIKTRGQQVTLRCSSQSGHNTVSWYQQALGQGPQFIFQYYREEENGRGNFPPRFSGLQFPNYSSELNVNALELDDSALYLCASNLGQGLSYEQYFGPGTRLTVT.

To note about this clonotype: A read error may be the cause here, since a much bigger clone is one base away. V usage is TRBV5-6 and J usage is TRBJ2-5; no reliable D call. CDR1 is SGHDT and CDR2 is YYEEEE in the germline V gene. CDR3 size: 14 residues. The DNA for the CDR3 is TGTGTCAGCAGCTTGGGTGCGAACCAAGAGACCCAGTACTTC. This gives the protein CVSSLGANQETQYF.

In the case of this clonotype: A read error may be the cause here, since a much bigger clone is one base away. Since no conserved phenylalanine or tryptophan closes the CDR3, a read error is the likely cause. This sequence joins TRBV29-1 and TRBJ2-5; 10 bases are a match to TRBD2. The germline gives CDR1 SQVTM, CDR2 ANQGSEA. CDR3 length: 15 amino acids. V trimming: 4 bases; J trimming: 2 bases; junction bases outside the gene matches: 7. The CDR3 DNA sequence: TGCAGCGTTGTGGGAAGCGGGAGGGCGCAAGAGACCCAGTACTCC. This codes for CSVVGSGRAQETQYS.

This clonotype was counted many times. This chain connects TRBV29-1 to TRBJ2-5; D unclear. CDR1 SQVTM and CDR2 ANQGSEA come from the germline V gene. Trimming removed 3 bases from V and 0 bases from J, with 17 bases in between. This CDR3 is built from 16 residues. The CDR3 nucleotides are TGCAGCGTTGATAATGGTGGCGGAAGCTACCAAGAGACCCAGTACTTC. Translation: CSVDNGGGSYQETQYF.

Points on this clonotype: With a much larger clone just one base away, this may be a read error. This chain joins TRBV28 and TRBJ2-5, with D uncertain. Germline-derived CDR1 and CDR2 are MDHEN and SYDVKM. Trimming cost V 10 bases and J 3 bases, with 15 bases left between them. The CDR3 spans 13 residues. The CDR3 reads CANSPTAKETQYF. The DNA for the CDR3 is TGTGCCAACAGCCCTACGGCCAAAGAGACCCAGTACTTC.

A note on this clonotype: At one boundary the junction diverges from the germline segment, which might be a read error. This chain uses TRBV11-2 with TRBJ2-7; a possible D gene is TRBD1 (6 bases). Germline V gene sequence: CDR1 SGHAT, CDR2 FQNNGV. This CDR3 has 16 residues. CDR3 sequence: CAGRRLTQGEVYEQYF. Here the CDR3 DNA reads TGTGCCGGCAGGCGGCTAACACAGGGTGAGGTCTACGAACAGTACTTC.

This rearrangement joins TRBV28 to TRBJ2-7; D not resolved. Trimming took 6 bases from V and 2 from J, leaving 11 bases between them. The germline V gene has CDR1 MDHEN and CDR2 SYDVKM. This CDR3 has 13 amino acids. As DNA, the CDR3 is TGTGCCAGCAGCCCCCGGAACACCTACGAGCAGTACTTC. Translated: CASSPRNTYEQYF.

Points on this clonotype: A junction boundary mismatches the germline segment, possibly from a read error. The V and J genes are TRBV7-8 and TRBJ2-7; D might be TRBD2 (6 bases). There are 16 residues in the CDR3. Looked up from germline, CDR1 is SGHVS and CDR2 is FQNEAQ. This CDR3 reads CACSLAPSVTAHEEYF. The CDR3 DNA reads as TGTGCCTGCAGCTTAGCGCCTAGCGTGACCGCCCACGAGGAGTACTTC.

This clonotype has ten or more counts. This chain connects TRBV6-2 or TRBV6-3 to TRBJ2-1, with 8 nucleotides matching TRBD2. The CDR3 loop spans 16 amino acids. Per the germline V gene, CDR1 is MNHEY and CDR2 is SVGEGT. V was pared by 0 bases and J by 7 bases, with 8 bases of the junction left unmatched. CDR3 DNA: TGTGCCAGCAGTTACTCGTCGAGCGGGAGAAGGAATGAGCAGTTCTTC. This gives the protein CASSYSSSGRRNEQFF.

Note on this clonotype: Since a much larger clone is just one base distant, this may be a read error. The rearrangement links TRBV12-3 or TRBV12-4 to TRBJ1-2, with D perhaps TRBD1 (6 bases). Trimming left V 0 bases short and J 7 bases short, with 12 bases between. The CDR3 length is 14 residues. This CDR3 is CASSLAKGVSGYTF. As DNA, the CDR3 is TGTGCCAGCAGTTTAGCGAAGGGGGTGAGTGGCTACACCTTC.

This clonotype appeared once. The V gene is TRBV7-8, the J gene TRBJ2-1; D gene uncertain. CDR1 and CDR2 (germline): SGHVS, FQNEAQ. The ends were cut back, 3 bases at V and 5 bases at J, with 20 bases in the middle. CDR3 length equals 17 residues. The DNA for the CDR3 is TGTGCCAGCAGCTTTCTTATACTTACGGCGGAAGACAATGAGCAGTTCTTC. It is translated as CASSFLILTAEDNEQFF.

This clonotype showed up just once. A single base separates this from a much larger clone, so it may be a read error. The DNA is left out, because the CDR3 cannot be placed on it with certainty; the CDR3 is given as TCRdb lists it. The rearrangement joins TRBV4-1 to TRBJ1-2; the D call TRBD1 from the table was never checked on the DNA. The CDR3 region is 15 residues in length, termini included. In germline, CDR1 is MGHRA, CDR2 YSYEKL. Here the CDR3 reads CASSPGTGVGDGSTF.